This T cell receptor (beta chain) was captured in a study of CXCR3-negative and CXCR3-positive naive CD8 T cells. Overall study findings and caveats: TRBV-TRBJ usage was similar across naive CXCR3 subsets but distinct in memory cells.

Germline V gene sequence: CDR1 SEHNR, CDR2 FQNEAQ (reference sequence). This CDR3 has 16 residues. Comments on this clonotype: The antigen is undetermined.

The method, 5' RACE with UMI labels, was used to prepare the TRB cDNA libraries. Following a re-call of the 5' RACE reads, TCRdb has one entry per CDR3 protein and lacks DNA. The sample table includes thousands of distinct CDR3 sequences. This receptor was taken from a human donor in good health. Some clones in this sample may be carry-over from other donors' samples. The J gene is TRBJ2-2, the V gene TRBV7-9; TCRdb selects TRBD1, and the lack of DNA leaves this call unchecked. Sequencing input: naive CXCR3- CD8+ T cells from blood. As to subset: CD45RO-CCR7+CD27+CD95- naive CD8+ T cells lacking CXCR3 (TNR3-). The CDR3 reads CASSLGWDSRTGELFF.